The 16 T cell receptor beta chains reported below all come from one sample, sequenced in a study of blood T cell repertoires in COVID-19. Profiling relied on immunoSEQ multiplex PCR, and the TCRdb table lists in-frame clones only, not all of them. The sample carries around 91,000 clones, 85% recorded once. Sequenced input: peripheral blood. These receptors were taken from a man aged 80 or over with acute or convalescent COVID-19.

The V and J genes are TRBV3-1 (or the pseudogene TRBV3-2) and TRBJ1-3, with D maybe TRBD1 (5 bases). V was cut by 3 bases and J by 7 bases, with 7 bases left in between. The CDR3 totals 12 residues. Germline CDR1 and CDR2: LGHDT and YNNKEL (reference sequence). CDR3 protein: CASSQRGNTIYF. CDR3 coding DNA: TGTGCCAGCAGCCAGCGGGGGAACACCATATATTTT.

The rearrangement joins TRBV10-1 to TRBJ2-7; 7 bases are a match to TRBD1. V dropped 7 bases and J dropped 6; count of bases not matched to a gene: 12. Germline V gives CDR1 WNHNN, CDR2 SYGVQD (reference sequence). This CDR3 is built from 14 residues. The CDR3 loop reads CASKTGTASSEQYF. CDR3 nucleotides: TGCGCCAGCAAAACCGGGACAGCGAGTAGCGAGCAGTACTTC.

This rearrangement joins TRBV24-1 to TRBJ2-3; TRBD2 aligns across 12 bases. The germline CDR1 and CDR2 sequences are KGHDR and SFDVKD. After removal of 3 bases from V and 2 bases from J, the junction contained 5 bases not matched to a gene. The CDR3 consists of 17 residues. The CDR3 DNA sequence: TGTGCCACCAGTGATCCCCGACTAGCGGGAGTCACAGATACGCAGTATTTT. This sequence encodes CATSDPRLAGVTDTQYF.

This clone was observed a few times. The V gene is TRBV20-1, the J gene TRBJ2-1; 11 nucleotides agree with TRBD2. Trimming took 3 bases from V and 8 from J; bases not matched to a gene: 12. Germline V lookup: CDR1 DFQATT, CDR2 SNEGSKA (reference sequence). The CDR3 covers 16 residues. The CDR3 nucleotides are TGCAGTGCTAGTGCCCGACTAGCGGGAAGGGGGGATGAGCAGTTCTTC. This gives the protein CSASARLAGRGDEQFF.

The chain employs TRBV7-2 and TRBJ2-1; possibly TRBD2 for D (6 bases). The CDR3 has 17 residues. The V gene lost 6 bases and the J gene lost 9 bases, with 27 bases spanning the gap. The germline V gene has CDR1 SGHTA and CDR2 FQGNSA. CDR3 bases: TGTGCCAGCAGGCTTCGGGCGGGACTTAGCGGAAGTGGTGAGCAGTTCTTC. As protein: CASRLRAGLSGSGEQFF.

The V and J genes are TRBV4-2 and TRBJ2-5; D is perhaps TRBD2 (6 bases). Germline V lookup: CDR1 LGHNA, CDR2 YNFKEQ. CDR3 length: 13 residues. Trimming left V 5 bases short and J 5 bases short, with 12 bases between. DNA of the CDR3: TGTGCCAGCAGCAACGAGGCGGGGGAGACCCAGTACTTC. It specifies CASSNEAGETQYF.

This clone has more than one count but fewer than ten. The rearrangement uses TRBV11-3 and TRBJ2-1, with D perhaps TRBD2 (6 bases). Germline loops: CDR1 SGHNT, CDR2 YENEEA. The CDR3 is 14 amino acids. The V and J ends lost 0 bases and 8 bases respectively, with 11 bases between them. The CDR3 spells CASSLDEWRDEQFF. In nucleotides, the CDR3 is TGTGCCAGCAGCTTAGATGAGTGGAGGGATGAGCAGTTCTTC.

CDR3 sequence (DNA): TGTGCCAGCAGTGGGGACTTTGAGGAAAAACTGTTTTTT. This encodes CASSGDFEEKLFF. The rearrangement joins TRBV5-8 to TRBJ1-4; weak D call: TRBD1 (5 bases). The CDR3 sequence is 13 residues long. Trimming stripped 5 bases from V and 8 bases from J, with 13 bases between. Germline V CDR1 and CDR2: SGHTS, YDEGEE. The full variable domain, rest sourced from reference TRBV5-8 and TRBJ1-4, is EAGVTQSPTHLIKTRGQQATLRCSPISGHTSVYWYQQALGLGLQFLLWYDEGEERNRGNFPPRFSGRQFPNYSSELNVNALELEDSALYLCASSGDFEEKLFFGSGTQLSVL.

Concerning this clone: This sequence may be a read error, since a much larger clone differs from it by one base. The J gene is TRBJ1-1, the V gene TRBV5-1; D possibly corresponds to TRBD1 (6 bases). CDR1 SGHRS and CDR2 YFSETQ come from the germline V gene. This CDR3 region has 12 residues. Trimming removed 4 bases at V and 3 bases at J, with 7 bases between. The CDR3 loop reads CASSTGYTEAFF. CDR3 DNA: TGCGCCAGCAGCACAGGGTACACTGAAGCTTTCTTT.

The CDR3 spells CASSLAGEVGETQYF. The CDR3 DNA reads as TGCGCCAGCAGCTTGGCCGGGGAGGTGGGAGAGACCCAGTACTTC. The J gene is TRBJ2-5, the V gene TRBV5-1; D is perhaps TRBD2 (6 bases). The CDR3 has 15 residues. Germline CDR1 SGHRS, CDR2 YFSETQ. Trimming left V 0 bases short and J 4 bases short, with 13 bases between.

The V call is TRBV11-2, the J call TRBJ2-5; 8 bases are shared with TRBD1. The V and J ends lost 4 bases and 2 bases, in that order; junction bases with no gene match: 6. Germline-derived CDR1 and CDR2 are SGHAT and FQNNGV. The length of the CDR3 is 15 residues. The DNA of the CDR3 is TGTGCCAGCAGCTGGGACAGGAGTGGGCAAGAGACCCAGTACTTC. This codes for CASSWDRSGQETQYF.

The rearrangement uses TRBV4-1 and TRBJ1-5; D call uncertain. Germline V gene data show CDR1 as MGHRA and CDR2 as YSYEKL. The CDR3 loop spans 13 amino acids. The V and J ends lost 5 bases and 5 bases respectively, with 10 bases between them. The CDR3 bases are TGCGCCAGCAGCGCTGGTAAGCATCAGCCCCAGCATTTT. It is translated as CASSAGKHQPQHF.

The chain is built from TRBV5-1 and TRBJ2-7; 9 nucleotides line up with TRBD1. The CDR3 runs to 14 residues. V lost 7 bases to trimming and J lost 4 bases; unmatched junction nucleotides: 9. CDR1 and CDR2 (germline): SGHRS, YFSETQ. The CDR3 is CASRYRDRVYEQYF. In DNA, the CDR3 is TGCGCCAGCCGCTACCGGGACAGGGTGTACGAGCAGTACTTC.

J is TRBJ2-1 and V is TRBV4-1, with D tentatively TRBD1 (6 bases). Germline V lookup: CDR1 MGHRA, CDR2 YSYEKL. The CDR3 has 18 residues. V gave up 0 bases and J gave up 0 bases, with 15 bases separating them. The CDR3 nucleotides are TGCGCCAGCAGCCAAGAGGGGCAGGGGCCAAGCTCCTACAATGAGCAGTTCTTC. Amino acids: CASSQEGQGPSSYNEQFF.

The V gene is TRBV18, the J gene TRBJ2-7; 12 bases match TRBD2. This CDR3 spans 17 amino acids. The germline CDR1 and CDR2 sequences are KGHSH and LQKENI. V lost 0 bases, J lost 5 bases, and 8 bases stayed unmatched. The CDR3 bases are TGTGCCAGCTCACCACCGGTGCTAGCGGGAGGGCGTAACGAGCAGTACTTC. It codes for CASSPPVLAGGRNEQYF. The whole variable domain, remainder taken from reference TRBV18 and TRBJ2-7, is NAGVMQNPRHLVRRRGQEARLRCSPMKGHSHVYWYRQLPEEGLKFMVYLQKENIIDESGMPKERFSAEFPKEGPSILRIQQVVRGDSAAYFCASSPPVLAGGRNEQYFGPGTRLTVT.

A single count supports this clone. This chain connects TRBV24-1 to TRBJ2-3; TRBD2 aligns across 9 bases. Germline V CDR1 and CDR2: KGHDR, SFDVKD. The CDR3 sequence is 16 residues long. V shed 5 bases, J shed 5 bases, and the junction held 10 bases outside the gene matches. The CDR3 loop is CATSAPLAGEGDTQYF. Written as DNA, the CDR3 is TGTGCCACCAGTGCCCCGTTAGCGGGAGAAGGAGATACGCAGTATTTT.